Here is one T cell receptor (beta chain) with its context. Its matching antigen is unknown. Germline V gene lookup returns CDR1 SGHRS and CDR2 YFSETQ. The CDR3 has 15 residues. The trim removed 3 bases at V and 3 bases at J, leaving 3 bases unmatched. This sample stems from a study of cytomegalovirus exposure and HLA in healthy donors. Study-wide background: Earlier, fewer than 130 million unique TCR beta sequences were recovered from about 179 million T cells by an analysis.

Study findings and constraints: A reported reduction in N-insertions relative to the approximately 640-donor mean was seen in an Asian-associated ancestry cluster in a later analysis. Several of the most significant clusters appeared linked to common viral pathogens, based on a later analysis.

It was with 60 Vbeta and 13 Jbeta primers that the PCR ran. Produced via immunoSEQ multiplex PCR; TCRdb's table is partial and in-frame only. This sample has approximately 150,000 clones, with more than 75% found just once. The genes are TRBV5-1 and TRBJ2-1, with 10 bases that match TRBD1. The sample comprised PBMCs. This clonotype originated in a man between 18 and 35 years old in good health and CMV-seropositive. The CDR3 nucleotides are TGCGCCAGCAGCTCGGGACAGGGGTTCTACAATGAGCAGTTCTTC. Its translation: CASSSGQGFYNEQFF.